This T cell receptor beta chain is from a study of cytomegalovirus exposure and HLA in healthy donors listed by TCRdb under 2017. For the study in its entirety: According to a later analysis, one platform produced both the roughly 120 validation repertoires and the 666 repertoires of the first cohort. The study aimed to test whether signatures of past pathogen exposure could be identified by cataloging public T cell receptors. Along with the approximately 670-subject first cohort, a separate validation cohort of over 90 different subjects was used. To predict cytomegalovirus infection status, the study combined high-throughput TCR immunosequencing, statistical association of individual TCRs with disease status, and machine learning. Points the paper makes about the study in general: The validation cohort had no HLA typing available for a later analysis, so co-occurrence within that cohort was assessed over all 120 or so repertoires. In vitro tests confirmed that a few of the cytomegalovirus-associated TCR beta chains recognize cytomegalovirus antigens. The classifier was reported to diagnose cytomegalovirus status with high specificity and sensitivity in both the original cohort and the validation cohort. It was suggested by the authors that the approach could potentially be generalized to other disease states and immunological phenotypes. While some public TCRs were present in many individuals, most TCR sequences turned up only very rarely across donors. The study listed 150 to 200 TCR beta chains as associated with cytomegalovirus. In a later analysis, TCRs clustered in the first cohort were found to also tend to co-occur in the roughly 120 validation repertoires, with 85% to 95% of cluster scores above 0.

The CDR3 goes from the cysteine to the phenylalanine over 14 residues. Only the CDR3 part of the read is kept: 42 bases, read in frame from the first base. CDR1 is given as SGDLS and CDR2 as YYNGEE, both from the germline V gene. Trimming takes 0 bases off V and 8 bases off J; junction bases not matched to a gene: 3. Library construction relied on the immunoSEQ multiplex PCR assay. The original methods were these. A statistical classification framework was built for diagnosing cytomegalovirus status from the catalog of TCR beta chain sequences. What TCRdb holds here is the immuneACCESS table cut down to in-frame rearrangements. Part of the clones is not present; checked against another copy, under half of the missing clones reflect an unresolved V gene, and the others are unexplained. V, J and clone size are those of that table, while D and trimming were read from the DNA. This sample comprises about 56,000 clones, 90% to 95% of them detected only once. 0.95% to 1.3% of the sample belongs to the ten largest clones.

The donors were included in the validation cohort of 120 subjects, a group kept apart from the roughly 690-subject first cohort. Concerning this clone itself: No cognate antigen has been identified for it. Per-base qualities were not stored, and no clone one base away is much larger.

Sequenced: PBMCs. The rearranged segments are TRBV9 and TRBJ2-1; TRBD1 matches 9 bases in the middle. The TCR originated in a man aged 18-30 years in good health and CMV-seronegative. For the CDR3, the sequence is CASSVAGQGHEQFF. The sequenced DNA: TGTGCCAGCAGCGTAGCCGGACAGGGGCATGAGCAGTTCTTC.